This is a list of T cell receptor beta chains from one sample in a study of cytomegalovirus exposure and HLA in healthy donors. TCRdb keeps only in-frame clones here, not all; method: immunoSEQ multiplex PCR. The sample holds roughly 97,000 clones, approximately 73% seen once. The specimen was PBMCs. The receptor set was obtained from a man aged 35 to 55 in good health and CMV-seronegative. CDR3s include the opening cysteine and the closing phenylalanine or tryptophan. Each record gives: V gene, D gene, J gene, clone size, CDR3 DNA, CDR3 protein. D genes are given only for firm matches. Clone sizes are given selectively: once, few, many, or a class where the clone is expanded.

V: TRBV6-5
D: TRBD1
J: TRBJ2-7
size: -
DNA: TGTGCCAGCTGGGACAGCCCCTACGAGCAGTACTTC
CDR3: CASWDSPYEQYF

V: TRBV29-1
D: -
J: TRBJ2-7
size: -
DNA: TGCAGCGTCAAAGGGCGGGGGCGGAACGAGCAGTACTTC
CDR3: CSVKGRGRNEQYF

V: TRBV20-1
D: -
J: TRBJ1-1
size: -
DNA: TGCAGTGCTAGACGCGCCCAAGCTTTCTTT
CDR3: CSARRAQAFF

V: TRBV5-1
D: -
J: TRBJ2-4
size: once
DNA: TGCGCCAGCAGCTTGACCGGGGGAATAGCCAAAAACATTCAGTACTTC
CDR3: CASSLTGGIAKNIQYF

V: TRBV9
D: TRBD2
J: TRBJ2-1
size: once
DNA: TGTGCCAGCAGCGTTGGGACTAGCCCTTACAATGAGCAGTTCTTC
CDR3: CASSVGTSPYNEQFF

V: TRBV27
D: -
J: TRBJ2-2
size: -
DNA: TGTGCCAGCAGTCCCCCAGGGGGGACGAACACCGGGGAGCTGTTTTTT
CDR3: CASSPPGGTNTGELFF

V: TRBV27
D: TRBD2
J: TRBJ2-5
size: -
DNA: TGTGCCAGCAGGGAGACTAGCGGGGTCCCAACACCCCAGTACTTC
CDR3: CASRETSGVPTPQYF

V: TRBV5-1
D: TRBD2
J: TRBJ2-5
size: -
DNA: TGCGCCAGCAGTCCCCAGGGGCGGGGGGAGGAGACCCAGTACTTC
CDR3: CASSPQGRGEETQYF

V: TRBV18
D: TRBD2
J: TRBJ2-1
size: -
DNA: TGTGCCAGCTCACCCCCTAGCGGGGGGGACTACAATGAGCAGTTCTTC
CDR3: CASSPPSGGDYNEQFF

V: TRBV7-3
D: TRBD1
J: TRBJ1-2
size: -
DNA: TGTGCCAGCAGCCCCGGGACAGGGACCTATGGCTACACCTTC
CDR3: CASSPGTGTYGYTF

V: TRBV7-2
D: -
J: TRBJ2-7
size: -
DNA: TGTGCCAGCAGCAACAGGGTAGGTCTAGCGGACGATTGGGAGCAGTACTTC
CDR3: CASSNRVGLADDWEQYF

V: TRBV10-1
D: TRBD1
J: TRBJ2-3
size: -
DNA: TGCGCCAGCAGTGAGGAGGGGGCAATAGAAGATACGCAGTATTTT
CDR3: CASSEEGAIEDTQYF

V: TRBV15
D: -
J: TRBJ1-4
size: -
DNA: TGTGCCACCAGCAGTGGCAGTAATGAAAAACTGTTTTTT
CDR3: CATSSGSNEKLFF

V: TRBV27
D: TRBD1
J: TRBJ1-1
size: -
DNA: TGTGCCAGGTACTCAGGGGGCCCGGGGAACACTGAAGCTTTCTTT
CDR3: CARYSGGPGNTEAFF

V: TRBV6-5
D: -
J: TRBJ2-2
size: -
DNA: TGTGCCAGCAGTTACTCGGTTCAGGGATACACCGGGGAGCTGTTTTTT
CDR3: CASSYSVQGYTGELFF

V: TRBV7-9
D: TRBD1
J: TRBJ2-7
size: -
DNA: TGTGCCAGCAGCTTAGCACAGGGGGCCATCTACGAGCAGTACTTC
CDR3: CASSLAQGAIYEQYF

V: TRBV5-1
D: -
J: TRBJ2-7
size: -
DNA: TGCGCCAGCAGCTTGGGGGTAGGCGGCGAGCAGTACTTC
CDR3: CASSLGVGGEQYF

V: TRBV15
D: -
J: TRBJ2-3
size: -
DNA: TGTGCCACCAGCAGAGATCACACAGCAGATACGCAGTATTTT
CDR3: CATSRDHTADTQYF

V: TRBV6-5
D: TRBD1
J: TRBJ1-2
size: -
DNA: TGTGCCAGCAGTTACTCGACAGGGCGTGGTGGCTACACCTTC
CDR3: CASSYSTGRGGYTF